This T cell receptor beta chain was sequenced during a study of blood T cell repertoires in COVID-19. Study overall: Samples of COVID-19 (acute and convalescent) were obtained from the United States, Italy and Spain.

Original analysis: It was from reference gene primer amplification that nucleated cell counts were estimated. Sequenced by immunoSEQ multiplex PCR; TCRdb stores in-frame clones only, minus some. That table supplies the V and J calls and clone size; D and trimming were determined from the DNA. The sample consists of over 150,000 clones, 87% of them appearing once. The trim removed 2 bases at V and 4 bases at J, leaving 5 bases unmatched. The CDR3 extends over 16 amino acids. Germline CDR1 is SGHAT and CDR2 is FQNNGV. V gene TRBV11-2 combines with J gene TRBJ2-6; 7 bases map to TRBD2. Sequencing was carried out using peripheral blood. This TCR came from a woman in her 70s with COVID-19, enrolled during active disease. CDR3 residues: CASSLRGGLGANVLTF. CDR3 bases: TGTGCCAGCAGCTTACGGGGAGGGCTCGGGGCCAACGTCCTGACTTTC.